This T cell receptor beta chain is from a study of regulatory T cells in long-lasting Graves disease. CDR3-region Arm-PCR and iRepertoire HTBI primers produced the TCR beta libraries. Each CDR3 protein is one row after TCRdb ran MiXCR on the multiplex PCR reads. Of a few hundred thousand distinct CDR3 sequences listed, around 20% are singletons. The time point here: newly diagnosed GD, antithyroid drugs for less than 3 months. Scientists built the TCR library using RNA that was extracted from PBMCs. This sample also belongs to another study, concerning T cells in Graves' hyperthyroidism and ophthalmopathy. From that report: Patients aged 18 to 65 had newly diagnosed hyperthyroidism that had lasted under 2 months. A patient was excluded if there was uncontrolled infection, other autoimmune disease, pregnancy or lactation. Clinical symptoms, serum thyroxine and TRAb, thyroid ultrasound and orbital computed tomography together formed the diagnostic basis. For ophthalmopathy, model prediction preceded onset by a median roughly 6.3 months.

The source of this sequence is a woman aged 25 to 39 with Graves disease. Source: peripheral blood mononuclear cells (PBMCs), taken at new diagnosis, from a patient treated with antithyroid drugs.

CDR3 DNA: TGTGCCAGCAGCCTGGTAGCGGGAGGCAGCAATGAGCAGTTCTTC. Translating it yields CASSLVAGGSNEQFF. The rearrangement uses TRBV11-3 and TRBJ2-1; 10 bases are shared with TRBD2. The length of the CDR3 is 15 residues. Germline V gene lookup returns CDR1 SGHNT and CDR2 YENEEA. V trimming: 5 bases; J trimming: 6 bases; junction bases outside the gene matches: 7.